The present T cell receptor beta chain was sequenced within a study of blood T cell repertoires in COVID-19. Looking at the study overall: The cDNA or gDNA used as material had been derived from T cells, B-cell-depleted T cells, or PBMCs.

TCRdb keeps only in-frame clones here, not all; method: immunoSEQ multiplex PCR. The repertoire holds 200,000 to 300,000 clones, with about 86% as singletons. Specimen: peripheral blood. This TCR was sampled from a woman in her twenties or thirties who had recovered from COVID-19.

This CDR3 reads CASSQGGGLAGIYNEQFF. In DNA form, the CDR3 reads TGTGCCAGCAGCCAAGGGGGTGGACTAGCGGGGATCTACAATGAGCAGTTCTTC. The gene calls are TRBV4-2 and TRBJ2-1; 12 positions agree with TRBD2. V lost 1 base and J lost 3; bases outside the gene matches: 7. Germline V lookup: CDR1 LGHNA, CDR2 YNFKEQ. The CDR3 extends over 18 amino acids.